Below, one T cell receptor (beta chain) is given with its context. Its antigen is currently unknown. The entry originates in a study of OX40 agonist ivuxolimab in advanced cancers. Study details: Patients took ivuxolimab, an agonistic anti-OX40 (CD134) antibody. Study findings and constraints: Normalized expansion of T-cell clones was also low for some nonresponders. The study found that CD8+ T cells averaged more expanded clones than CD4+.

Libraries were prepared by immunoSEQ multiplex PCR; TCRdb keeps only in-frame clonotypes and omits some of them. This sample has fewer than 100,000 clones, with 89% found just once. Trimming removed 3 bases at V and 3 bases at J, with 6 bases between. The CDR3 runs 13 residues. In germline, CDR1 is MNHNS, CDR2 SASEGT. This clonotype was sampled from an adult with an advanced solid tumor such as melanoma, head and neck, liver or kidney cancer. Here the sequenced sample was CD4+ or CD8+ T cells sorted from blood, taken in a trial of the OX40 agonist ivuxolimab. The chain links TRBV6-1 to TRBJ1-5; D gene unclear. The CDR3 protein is CASSDRYNQPQHF. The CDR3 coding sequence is TGTGCCAGCAGTGACAGATACAATCAGCCCCAGCATTTT.